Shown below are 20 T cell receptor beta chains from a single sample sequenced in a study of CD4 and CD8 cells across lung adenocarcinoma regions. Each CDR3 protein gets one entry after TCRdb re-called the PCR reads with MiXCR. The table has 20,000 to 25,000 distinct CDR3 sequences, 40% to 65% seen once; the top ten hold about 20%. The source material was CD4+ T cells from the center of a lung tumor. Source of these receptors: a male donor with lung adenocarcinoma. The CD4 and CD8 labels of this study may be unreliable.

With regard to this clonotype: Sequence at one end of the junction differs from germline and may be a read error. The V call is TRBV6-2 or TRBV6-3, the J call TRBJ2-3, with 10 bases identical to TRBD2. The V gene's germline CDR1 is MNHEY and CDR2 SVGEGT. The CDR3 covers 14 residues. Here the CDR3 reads CAGSGGGATDTQYF. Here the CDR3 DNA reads TGTGCGGGCAGCGGGGGGGGGGCCACAGATACCCAGTATTTC.

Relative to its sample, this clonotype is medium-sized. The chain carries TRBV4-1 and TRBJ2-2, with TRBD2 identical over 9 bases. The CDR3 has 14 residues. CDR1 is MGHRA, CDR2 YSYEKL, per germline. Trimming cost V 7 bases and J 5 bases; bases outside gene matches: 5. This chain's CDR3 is CASIAGVGTGELFF. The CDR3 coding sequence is TGCGCCAGCATAGCGGGAGTTGGTACCGGGGAGCTGTTTTTT.

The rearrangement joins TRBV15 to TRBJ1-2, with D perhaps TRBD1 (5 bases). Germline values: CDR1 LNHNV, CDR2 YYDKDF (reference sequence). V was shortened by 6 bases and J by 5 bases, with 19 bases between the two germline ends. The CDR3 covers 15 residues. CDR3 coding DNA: TGTGCCACCAGGGGGGACGGAGGTTACCGTTATGGCTACACCTTC. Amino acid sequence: CATRGDGGYRYGYTF. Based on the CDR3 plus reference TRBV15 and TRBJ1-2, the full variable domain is DAMVIQNPRYQVTQFGKPVTLSCSQTLNHNVMYWYQQKSSQAPKLLFHYYDKDFNNEADTPDNFQSRRPNTSFCFLDIRSPGLGDTAMYLCATRGDGGYRYGYTFGSGTRLTVV.

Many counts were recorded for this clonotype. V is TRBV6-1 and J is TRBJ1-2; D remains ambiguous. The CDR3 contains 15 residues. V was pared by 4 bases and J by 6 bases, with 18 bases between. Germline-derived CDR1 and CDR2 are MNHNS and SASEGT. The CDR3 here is CASSGHTHQVDGYTF. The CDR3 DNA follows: TGTGCCAGCAGTGGACACACCCACCAAGTGGATGGCTACACCTTC.

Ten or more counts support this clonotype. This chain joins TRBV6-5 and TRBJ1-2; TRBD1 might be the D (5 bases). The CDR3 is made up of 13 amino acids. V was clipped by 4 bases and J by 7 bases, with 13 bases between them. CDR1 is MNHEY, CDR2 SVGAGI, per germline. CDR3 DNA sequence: TGTGCCAGCAGTTGGGGACGGGATGCTGGCTACACCTTC. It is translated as CASSWGRDAGYTF.

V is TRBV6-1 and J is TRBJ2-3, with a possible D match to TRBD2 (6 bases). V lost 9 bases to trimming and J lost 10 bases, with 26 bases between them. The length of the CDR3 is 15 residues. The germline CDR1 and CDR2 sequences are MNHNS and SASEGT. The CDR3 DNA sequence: TGTGCCAGGGGACTCCAGTCCGTAAGTCCAGAGGCGCAGTATTTT. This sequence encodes CARGLQSVSPEAQYF.

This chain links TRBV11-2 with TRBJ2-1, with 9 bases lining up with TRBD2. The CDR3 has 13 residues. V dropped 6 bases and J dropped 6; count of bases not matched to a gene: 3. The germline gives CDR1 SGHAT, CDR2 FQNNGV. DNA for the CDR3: TGTGCCAGCAGGCCAGCGGGAGGCAATGAGCAGTTCTTC. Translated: CASRPAGGNEQFF. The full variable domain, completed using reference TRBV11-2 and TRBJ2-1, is EAGVAQSPRYKIIEKRQSVAFWCNPISGHATLYWYQQILGQGPKLLIQFQNNGVVDDSQLPKDRFSAERLKGVDSTLKIQPAKLEDSAVYLCASRPAGGNEQFFGPGTRLTVL.

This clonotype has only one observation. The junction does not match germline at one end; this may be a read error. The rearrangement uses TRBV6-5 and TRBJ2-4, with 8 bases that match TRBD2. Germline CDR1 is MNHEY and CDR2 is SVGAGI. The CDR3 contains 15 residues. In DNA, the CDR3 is TGTGCCAGCGTTTCGGGGGGGTGTGCCAAAAACACGCAGTATTTC. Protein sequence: CASVSGGCAKNTQYF.

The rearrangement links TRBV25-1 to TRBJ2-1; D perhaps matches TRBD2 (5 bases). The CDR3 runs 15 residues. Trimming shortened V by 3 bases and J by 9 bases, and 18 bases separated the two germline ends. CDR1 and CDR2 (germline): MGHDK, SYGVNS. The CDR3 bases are TGTGCCAGCAGTGACCGCCCCGGAGGAGCTAGTGAGCAGTTCTTC. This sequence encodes CASSDRPGGASEQFF.

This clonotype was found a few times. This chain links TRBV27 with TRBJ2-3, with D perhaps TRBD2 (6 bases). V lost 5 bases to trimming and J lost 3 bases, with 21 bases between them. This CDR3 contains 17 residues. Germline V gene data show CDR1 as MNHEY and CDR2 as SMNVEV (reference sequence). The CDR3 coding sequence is TGTGCCAGCAGTCCTGGCCGCGGGGCTCCTGGGACAGATACGCAGTATTTT. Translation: CASSPGRGAPGTDTQYF.

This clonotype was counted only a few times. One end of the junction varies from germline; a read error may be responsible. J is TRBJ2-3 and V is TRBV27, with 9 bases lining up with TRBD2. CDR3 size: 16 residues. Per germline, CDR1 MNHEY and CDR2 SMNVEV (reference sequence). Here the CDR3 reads CASGGLGGRAQDTQYF. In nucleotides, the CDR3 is TGTGCCAGTGGTGGACTTGGCGGGAGGGCCCAGGATACGCAGTACTTT.

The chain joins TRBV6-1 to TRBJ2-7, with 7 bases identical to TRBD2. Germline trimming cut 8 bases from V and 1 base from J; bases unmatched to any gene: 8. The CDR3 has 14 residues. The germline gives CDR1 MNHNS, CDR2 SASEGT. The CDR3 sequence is CASARERNSYEQYF. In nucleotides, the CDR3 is TGTGCCAGCGCGCGGGAGCGGAATTCCTACGAGCAGTACTTC.

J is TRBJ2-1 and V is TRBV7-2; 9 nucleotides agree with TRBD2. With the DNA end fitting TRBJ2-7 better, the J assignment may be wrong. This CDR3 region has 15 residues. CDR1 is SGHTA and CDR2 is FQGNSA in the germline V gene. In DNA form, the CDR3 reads TGTGCCAGCAGCCAAGGGACTAGCTTTCCCGGGGAGCAGTACTTC. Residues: CASSQGTSFPGEQYF.

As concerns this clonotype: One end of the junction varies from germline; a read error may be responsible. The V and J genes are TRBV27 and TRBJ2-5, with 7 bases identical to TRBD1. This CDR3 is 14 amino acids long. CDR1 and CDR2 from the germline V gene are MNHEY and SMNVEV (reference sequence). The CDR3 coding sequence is TGTGCGGGCCGTGGGGACAGTGACAAAGAGACCCAGTATTTC. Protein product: CAGRGDSDKETQYF.

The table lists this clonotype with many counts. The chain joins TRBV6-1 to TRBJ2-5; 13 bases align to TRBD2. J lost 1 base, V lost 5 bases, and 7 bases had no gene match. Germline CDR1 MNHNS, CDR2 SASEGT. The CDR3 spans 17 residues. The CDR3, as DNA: TGTGCCAGCAGTCCCCGGGGACTAGCGGGGTTCCAAGAGACCCAGTACTTC. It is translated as CASSPRGLAGFQETQYF.

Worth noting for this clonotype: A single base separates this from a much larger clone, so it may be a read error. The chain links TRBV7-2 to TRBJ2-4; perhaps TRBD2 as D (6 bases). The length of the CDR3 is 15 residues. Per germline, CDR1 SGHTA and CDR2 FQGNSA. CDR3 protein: CASSLAGDSYYEQHF. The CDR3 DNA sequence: TGTGCCAGCAGCCTAGCCGGGGACTCGTACTACGAGCAGCACTTC.

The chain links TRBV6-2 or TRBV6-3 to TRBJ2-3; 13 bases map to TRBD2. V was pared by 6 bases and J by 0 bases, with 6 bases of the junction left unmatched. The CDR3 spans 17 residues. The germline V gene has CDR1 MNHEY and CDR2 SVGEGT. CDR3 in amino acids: CASRLAGGSPSTDTQYF. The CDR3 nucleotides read TGTGCCAGCAGACTAGCGGGAGGGAGCCCTAGCACAGATACGCAGTATTTT.

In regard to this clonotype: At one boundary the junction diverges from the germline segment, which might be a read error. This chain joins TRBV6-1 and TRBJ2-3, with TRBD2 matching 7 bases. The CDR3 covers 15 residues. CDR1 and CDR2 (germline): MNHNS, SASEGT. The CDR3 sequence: CAAGDEGRKPDTQYF. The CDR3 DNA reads TGTGCTGCGGGGGATGAGGGCCGCAAGCCAGATACGCAGTATTTC.

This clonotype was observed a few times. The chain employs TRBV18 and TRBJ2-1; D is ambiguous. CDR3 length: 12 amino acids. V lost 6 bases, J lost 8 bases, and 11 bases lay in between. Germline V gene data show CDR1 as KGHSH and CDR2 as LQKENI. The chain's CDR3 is CASSPRSDEQFF. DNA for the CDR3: TGTGCCAGCTCCCCTAGGTCCGATGAGCAGTTCTTC.

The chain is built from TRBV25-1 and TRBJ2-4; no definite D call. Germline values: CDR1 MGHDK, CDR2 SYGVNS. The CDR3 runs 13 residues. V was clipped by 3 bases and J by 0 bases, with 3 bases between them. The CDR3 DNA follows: TGTGCCAGCAGTGAGACAGCCAAAAACATTCAGTACTTC. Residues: CASSETAKNIQYF. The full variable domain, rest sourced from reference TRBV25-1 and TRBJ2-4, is EADIYQTPRYLVIGTGKKITLECSQTMGHDKMYWYQQDPGMELHLIHYSYGVNSTEKGDLSSESTVSRIRTEHFPLTLESARPSHTSQYLCASSETAKNIQYFGAGTRLSVL.